A single sample is the source of the 10 T cell receptor beta chains below, sequenced in a study of regulatory T cells in long-lasting Graves disease. Construction of TCR beta libraries relied on iRepertoire HTBI primers and on Arm-PCR targeting CDR3 regions. Each CDR3 protein gets one entry after TCRdb re-called the multiplex PCR reads with MiXCR. Of a few hundred thousand distinct CDR3 sequences listed, around 23% are singletons. Indicated time point: persistent/refractory GD, antithyroid drugs over 5 years with positive TRAb. RNA from PBMCs was the source of the TCR library. Sequenced here: peripheral blood mononuclear cells (PBMCs), sampled when the disease was refractory, from a patient treated with antithyroid drugs. The source of these receptors is a female donor with Graves disease.

This clonotype was seen at least ten times. The rearrangement links TRBV10-2 to TRBJ2-2, with TRBD1 matching 8 bases. The CDR3 loop spans 16 amino acids. V dropped 3 bases and J dropped 6; count of bases not matched to a gene: 9. CDR1 WSHSY and CDR2 SAAADI come from the germline V gene. The CDR3 here is CASSESRGLGAGELFF. The CDR3 region has the DNA TGCGCCAGCAGTGAAAGCAGGGGGCTGGGGGCCGGGGAGCTGTTTTTT.

This chain uses TRBV6-1 with TRBJ2-6, with unresolved D. CDR1 and CDR2 from the germline V gene are MNHNS and SASEGT. V lost 7 bases and J 2 bases, leaving 6 bases between the germline ends. CDR3 length equals 13 residues. This chain's CDR3 is CASKTTGANVLTF. As DNA, the CDR3 is TGTGCCAGCAAGACAACTGGGGCCAACGTCCTGACTTTC.

This clonotype was observed at least ten times. This chain joins TRBV28 and TRBJ1-4, with D tentatively TRBD1 (6 bases). This CDR3 comprises 15 residues. The V gene's germline CDR1 is MDHEN and CDR2 SYDVKM. With 6 bases removed from V and 7 bases from J, the gap between germline ends came to 18 bases. DNA of the CDR3: TGTGCCAGCAGCAGCTCGTACAGGGAGGGTGAAAAACTGTTTTTT. Protein: CASSSSYREGEKLFF.

A few counts support this clonotype. The rearrangement links TRBV28 to TRBJ1-1, with a possible D match to TRBD1 (6 bases). Germline assignment: CDR1 MDHEN and CDR2 SYDVKM. Trimming took off 7 bases at V and 4 bases at J, with 13 bases between the two ends. The CDR3 has 13 amino acids. The CDR3 region is CASTGGLSTEAFF. The CDR3 DNA reads TGTGCCAGCACTGGGGGCTTATCCACTGAAGCTTTCTTT.

This clonotype appeared many times. J is TRBJ1-1 and V is TRBV27; TRBD1 is a possible D gene (5 bases). Germline-derived CDR1 and CDR2 are MNHEY and SMNVEV (reference sequence). Deletions cut 3 bases from V and 4 bases from J, with 12 bases between. This CDR3 spans 14 amino acids. The CDR3: CASSLRQGGTEAFF. The CDR3 coding sequence is TGTGCCAGCAGTTTGAGGCAGGGAGGCACTGAAGCTTTCTTT.

This clonotype was seen repeatedly, ten times or more. The CDR3 nucleotides read TGTGCCAGCAGCTTAGAACGGACGGCGGGAGAACCCGGGGAGCTGTTTTTT. Its translation: CASSLERTAGEPGELFF. This rearrangement joins TRBV7-8 to TRBJ2-2, with TRBD2 matching 7 bases. The CDR3 sequence is 17 residues long. Germline V lookup: CDR1 SGHVS, CDR2 FQNEAQ. With 1 base clipped from V and 6 bases from J, the junction kept 11 bases outside the gene matches.

The rearrangement links TRBV7-2 to TRBJ2-7; TRBD2 matches at 10 bases. CDR3 size: 14 residues. Germline V lookup: CDR1 SGHTA, CDR2 FQGNSA. J lost 4 bases, V lost 8 bases, and 8 bases had no gene match. The CDR3 loop reads CASLRTSGTYEQYF. The CDR3 region has the DNA TGTGCCAGCCTGAGAACTAGCGGGACTTACGAGCAGTACTTC. The variable domain in full, with the rest retrieved from reference TRBV7-2 and TRBJ2-7, is GAGVSQSPSNKVTEKGKDVELRCDPISGHTALYWYRQSLGQGLEFLIYFQGNSAPDKSGLPSDRFSAERTGGSVSTLTIQRTQQEDSAVYLCASLRTSGTYEQYFGPGTRLTVT.

The chain employs TRBV10-3 and TRBJ2-7, with TRBD1 identical over 9 bases. There are 14 residues in the CDR3. Per germline, CDR1 ENHRY and CDR2 SYGVKD. V was clipped by 10 bases and J by 7 bases; unmatched bases: 14. The CDR3 sequence is CATTGGYQLGEQYF. CDR3 DNA: TGTGCCACCACAGGGGGCTATCAGCTCGGGGAGCAGTACTTC.

Turning to this clonotype: A much larger clone sits a single nucleotide away, making a read error possible. The chain is built from TRBV6-1 and TRBJ2-7; 8 bases agree with TRBD1. V was clipped by 6 bases and J by 3 bases; unmatched bases: 10. The germline V gene encodes CDR1 MNHNS and CDR2 SASEGT. This CDR3 region has 15 residues. In DNA, the CDR3 is TGTGCCAGCAGGCCTCGGGACAGGCGAGTCTACGAGCAGTACTTC. Encoded protein: CASRPRDRRVYEQYF.

The chain joins TRBV9 to TRBJ2-1; 9 nucleotides align to TRBD1. Germline-derived CDR1 and CDR2 are SGDLS and YYNGEE. V dropped 3 bases and J dropped 9; count of bases not matched to a gene: 4. This CDR3 has 13 amino acids. CDR3 sequence reads: CASSGTGEAEQFF. CDR3 bases: TGTGCCAGCAGCGGGACAGGGGAGGCTGAGCAGTTCTTC.